Listed here are 17 T cell receptor beta chains from one sample, sequenced in a study of blood T cell repertoires in COVID-19. Profiled with immunoSEQ multiplex PCR; TCRdb holds only in-frame clones, not every one. The sample shows about 440,000 clones, around 89% of them seen only once. Sequencing was done on a sample of peripheral blood. These receptors all stem from a woman between 25 and 40 years old with acute or convalescent COVID-19.

CDR3 DNA sequence: TGTGCCAGTAGTAGGCGGGGGGGCGCGAACACTGAAGCTTTCTTT. It codes for CASSRRGGANTEAFF. The genes are TRBV19 and TRBJ1-1, with D perhaps matching TRBD1 (6 bases). The V end was cut by 4 bases, the J end by 1 base, with 13 bases between. Germline CDR1 reads LNHDA; CDR2 reads SQIVND (reference sequence). This CDR3 has 15 amino acids.

The chain combines TRBV6-5 with TRBJ2-7, with TRBD1 matching over 7 bases. There are 15 residues in the CDR3. Germline assignment: CDR1 MNHEY and CDR2 SVGAGI. V was pared by 6 bases and J by 2 bases, with 10 bases of the junction left unmatched. The CDR3 loop is CASRGRLQGTYEQYF. The CDR3 nucleotides are TGTGCCAGCAGGGGAAGACTACAGGGGACCTACGAGCAGTACTTC.

V usage is TRBV2 and J usage is TRBJ2-2; 16 nucleotides align to TRBD2. From germline, CDR1 is SNHLY and CDR2 FYNNEI. There are 18 residues in the CDR3. The V and J ends lost 6 bases and 0 bases, in that order; junction bases with no gene match: 4. The CDR3 spells CASRPGLAGGPNTGELFF. The CDR3 coding sequence is TGTGCCAGCAGGCCGGGACTAGCGGGGGGGCCGAACACCGGGGAGCTGTTTTTT.

This chain uses TRBV19 with TRBJ1-5, with D possibly TRBD1 on 5 matching bases. Germline CDR1 LNHDA, CDR2 SQIVND (reference sequence). Trimming shortened V by 4 bases and J by 5 bases, and 33 bases separated the two germline ends. There are 21 residues in the CDR3. This CDR3 is CASSTGFGGRRVGQGHQPQHF. CDR3 bases: TGTGCCAGTAGTACAGGATTCGGGGGACGGAGGGTGGGCCAGGGCCATCAGCCCCAGCATTTT.

The chain couples TRBV20-1 to TRBJ2-7; D is uncertain. The CDR3 runs to 11 residues. Trimming cost V 3 bases and J 3 bases, with 6 bases left between them. CDR1 DFQATT and CDR2 SNEGSKA come from the germline V gene (reference sequence). DNA of the CDR3: TGCAGTGCTAGCCCAGACTACGAGCAGTACTTC. Protein product: CSASPDYEQYF.

V gene TRBV18 combines with J gene TRBJ1-1; possible D gene TRBD1, 5 bases. The CDR3 contains 13 residues. The germline V gene encodes CDR1 KGHSH and CDR2 LQKENI. The germline V and J ends were trimmed by 5 bases and 1 base, with 8 bases remaining between them. CDR3 in amino acids: CASSATANTEAFF. The CDR3, as DNA: TGTGCCAGCTCAGCGACAGCGAACACTGAAGCTTTCTTT.

V usage is TRBV5-1 and J usage is TRBJ1-1; weak D call: TRBD1 (6 bases). Germline CDR1 reads SGHRS; CDR2 reads YFSETQ. This CDR3 comprises 11 residues. The V end was cut by 4 bases, the J end by 8 bases, with 9 bases between. In DNA, the CDR3 is TGCGCCAGCAGCAGAGGACAGGAAGCTTTCTTT. Amino acid sequence: CASSRGQEAFF.

This clone was recorded once. The chain is built from TRBV5-1 and TRBJ2-3, with 9 bases fitting TRBD2. CDR3 length: 16 amino acids. Germline CDR1 is SGHRS and CDR2 is YFSETQ. The V segment lost 4 bases and the J segment 3 bases; nucleotides outside the gene matches: 9. The CDR3 bases are TGCGCCAGCAGCACCGCTCTAGCGGGGATAACAGATACGCAGTATTTT. This codes for CASSTALAGITDTQYF. The variable domain in full, completed from reference TRBV5-1 and TRBJ2-3, reads KAGVTQTPRYLIKTRGQQVTLSCSPISGHRSVSWYQQTPGQGLQFLFEYFSETQRNKGNFPGRFSGRQFSNSRSEMNVSTLELGDSALYLCASSTALAGITDTQYFGPGTRLTVL.

The sample holds one count of this clone. CDR3: CASSITDSSYEQYF. In DNA form, the CDR3 reads TGTGCCAGTAGTATAACAGACAGCTCCTACGAGCAGTACTTC. The V call is TRBV19, the J call TRBJ2-7; TRBD1 is a possible D gene (5 bases). From germline, CDR1 is LNHDA and CDR2 SQIVND (reference sequence). Between the trimmed V and J ends, which lost 2 bases and 0 bases, there was a span of 8 bases. CDR3 length equals 14 residues.

V gene TRBV5-1 combines with J gene TRBJ1-2; D is perhaps TRBD1 (5 bases). V was pared by 3 bases and J by 3 bases, with 24 bases between. Per germline, CDR1 SGHRS and CDR2 YFSETQ. The CDR3 length is 18 residues. CDR3 nucleotides: TGCGCCAGCAGCTCCGGCCCGGGACTGAGGCATATGGACTATGGCTACACCTTC. This encodes CASSSGPGLRHMDYGYTF.

The rearrangement links TRBV19 to TRBJ2-7; D possibly corresponds to TRBD1 (6 bases). The CDR3 extends over 14 amino acids. CDR1 and CDR2 (germline): LNHDA, SQIVND (reference sequence). V lost 0 bases, J lost 2 bases, and 8 bases lay in between. CDR3 nucleotide sequence: TGTGCCAGTAGTATAGACAGGGGCGCCTACGAGCAGTACTTC. Its protein product is CASSIDRGAYEQYF.

The rearrangement links TRBV12-5 to TRBJ2-4; D possibly corresponds to TRBD1 (6 bases). V gave up 4 bases and J gave up 8 bases, with 24 bases separating them. The CDR3 has 17 amino acids. Germline CDR1 and CDR2: LGHNT and FRNRAP. CDR3 DNA sequence: TGTGCTAGTGGTTCGACCCCCAGGGGCGCCGGTTTAGACATTCAGTACTTC. Translated: CASGSTPRGAGLDIQYF.

The chain has TRBV4-1 and TRBJ2-2; TRBD1 agrees at 8 bases. Germline CDR1 MGHRA, CDR2 YSYEKL. The CDR3 spans 16 residues. V shed 0 bases and J 0 bases; nucleotides not matched to a gene: 0. The CDR3 region has the DNA TGCGCCAGCAGCCAAGACAGGGGGCCGAACACCGGGGAGCTGTTTTTT. It specifies CASSQDRGPNTGELFF.

J is TRBJ2-2 and V is TRBV30; 8 positions agree with TRBD2. Germline V lookup: CDR1 GTSNPN, CDR2 SVGIG (reference sequence). V was clipped by 5 bases and J by 7 bases; unmatched bases: 9. The CDR3 is made up of 14 amino acids. As DNA, the CDR3 is TGTGCCTGGTGTAGCGGGGTACGAGTCGGGGAGCTGTTTTTT. It codes for CAWCSGVRVGELFF.

This sequence joins TRBV9 and TRBJ2-5; 8 bases align to TRBD1. CDR3 size: 16 residues. Germline V gives CDR1 SGDLS, CDR2 YYNGEE. V gave up 0 bases and J gave up 5 bases; unmatched junction bases: 9. The CDR3 DNA reads as TGTGCCAGCAGCGTAGGCCACTCAGGGGGCCGGGAGACCCAGTACTTC. Translated, it gives CASSVGHSGGRETQYF.

V gene TRBV27 combines with J gene TRBJ2-2, with 8 bases identical to TRBD2. With 5 bases clipped from V and 7 bases from J, the junction kept 3 bases outside the gene matches. Germline-derived CDR1 and CDR2 are MNHEY and SMNVEV (reference sequence). The length of the CDR3 is 13 residues. As DNA, the CDR3 is TGTGCCAGCAGTACGGGGGGGTTCGGGGAGCTGTTTTTT. Encoded protein: CASSTGGFGELFF.

The chain is built from TRBV3-1 (or the pseudogene TRBV3-2) and TRBJ1-1; weak D call: TRBD1 (6 bases). The CDR3 is 15 residues long. Germline CDR1 and CDR2: LGHDT and YNNKEL (reference sequence). Trimming removed 4 bases at V and 4 bases at J, with 16 bases between. In DNA form, the CDR3 reads TGTGCCAGCAGCCCCGACCGGCAGGGGAGCACTGAAGCTTTCTTT. Its protein product is CASSPDRQGSTEAFF.